What follows is one TCR beta chain and its context. The data derive from a study of T cell responses to AZD1222 COVID-19 vaccine. The analysis combined second doses at about 4 or about 12 weeks. The table came from immunoSEQ multiplex PCR; TCRdb's copy has only in-frame clones and leaves some out. The sample carries under 70,000 clones, roughly 90% recorded once. Trimming took off 4 bases at V and 1 base at J, with 10 bases between the two ends. The CDR3 spans 14 residues. The germline CDR1 and CDR2 sequences are MGHRA and YSYEKL. This sequence joins TRBV4-1 and TRBJ1-1; possible D gene TRBD1, 6 bases. This clonotype originated in an adult who received the AZD1222 COVID-19 vaccine. Sequenced material: peripheral blood, taken 28 days after the second AZD1222 dose. This chain's CDR3 is CASSLTRGNTEAFF. The CDR3 nucleotides are TGCGCCAGCAGCCTGACCAGGGGGAACACTGAAGCTTTCTTT.